A single sample is the source of the 18 T cell receptor beta chains below, sequenced in a study of shared clonotypes between healthy human individuals. Data came from immunoSEQ multiplex PCR; TCRdb stores just in-frame clones and leaves some out. The table shows around 1.1 million clones, with around 78% occurring only once. Sequenced input: memory CD4+ T cells from PBMCs. Sample subset: CD45RA-negative fraction. These receptors were collected from a man between 18 and 29 years old in good health. Some clones in this sample may be carry-over from other donors' samples.

The V gene is TRBV15, the J gene TRBJ2-7, with 7 bases lining up with TRBD2. J lost 2 bases, V lost 3 bases, and 10 bases had no gene match. CDR1 LNHNV and CDR2 YYDKDF come from the germline V gene (reference sequence). The CDR3 loop spans 16 amino acids. The CDR3 nucleotides are TGTGCCACCAGCAGGGATAGACTAGCTGTAGCCTACGAGCAGTACTTC. Protein: CATSRDRLAVAYEQYF.

The V and J genes are TRBV7-9 and TRBJ2-2; 8 positions match TRBD2. This CDR3 contains 16 residues. Per germline, CDR1 SEHNR and CDR2 FQNEAQ (reference sequence). The J segment lost 5 bases and the V segment lost 5 bases, leaving 10 bases of the junction unmatched. The CDR3 loop reads CASSESGGPGTGELFF. CDR3 in DNA: TGTGCCAGCAGCGAATCGGGAGGGCCGGGGACCGGGGAGCTGTTTTTT.

The J gene is TRBJ2-7, the V gene TRBV11-2; 8 nucleotides line up with TRBD2. Germline CDR1 and CDR2: SGHAT and FQNNGV. The ends lost 3 bases at V and 3 bases at J; junction bases unmatched: 16. CDR3 length: 18 amino acids. The CDR3 DNA follows: TGTGCCAGCAGCTTCCGGGGGGCGAGCTCGGGAGGGTACTACGAGCAGTACTTC. It yields the protein CASSFRGASSGGYYEQYF.

In the case of this clone: With a much larger clone just one base away, this may be a read error. This sequence joins TRBV11-1 and TRBJ2-7; D might be TRBD1 or TRBD2, each matching 5 bases. Per the germline V gene, CDR1 is SGHAT and CDR2 is FQDESV (reference sequence). The CDR3 is 14 amino acids. V was shortened by 6 bases and J by 0 bases, with 12 bases between the two germline ends. CDR3 residues: CASSWGLSSYEQYF. The DNA for the CDR3 is TGTGCCAGCAGTTGGGGGTTGAGCTCCTACGAGCAGTACTTC.

The CDR3 protein is CASSQGLQNIQYF. The CDR3 DNA is TGTGCCAGCAGCCAGGGACTACAAAACATTCAGTACTTC. V and J are TRBV14 and TRBJ2-4; 7 nucleotides line up with TRBD2. The CDR3 is 13 residues long. V dropped 3 bases and J dropped 5; count of bases not matched to a gene: 1. CDR1 and CDR2 from the germline V gene are SGHDN and FVKESK.

This clone was counted once. The chain has TRBV2 and TRBJ2-5, with 8 bases matching TRBD1. The trim removed 6 bases at V and 4 bases at J, leaving 10 bases unmatched. The CDR3 sequence is 15 residues long. CDR1 is SNHLY, CDR2 FYNNEI, per germline. The CDR3 coding sequence is TGTGCCAGCAGCCCCAGACAGGGGTGGGGAGAGACCCAGTACTTC. This translates into CASSPRQGWGETQYF.

This clone was detected ten times or more. Other nucleotide sequences in the sample specify the same CDR3. The rearrangement joins TRBV30 to TRBJ2-1, with TRBD2 matching 11 bases. The germline V gene has CDR1 GTSNPN and CDR2 SVGIG (reference sequence). V shed 2 bases, J shed 8 bases, and the junction held 5 bases outside the gene matches. There are 14 residues in the CDR3. In DNA form, the CDR3 reads TGTGCCTGGAGTAGGGGACTAGCGGTCGATGAGCAGTTCTTC. The encoded protein is CAWSRGLAVDEQFF. Full variable domain (missing parts from reference TRBV30 and TRBJ2-1): SQTIHQWPATLVQPVGSPLSLECTVEGTSNPNLYWYRQAAGRGLQLLFYSVGIGQISSEVPQNLSASRPQDRQFILSSKKLLLSDSGFYLCAWSRGLAVDEQFFGPGTRLTVL.

V is TRBV10-3 and J is TRBJ1-1; weak D call: TRBD1 (6 bases). Trimming took 7 bases from V and 8 from J, leaving 20 bases between them. Germline V lookup: CDR1 ENHRY, CDR2 SYGVKD. This CDR3 spans 14 amino acids. CDR3 coding DNA: TGTGCCATCACCGTTTCTTGGGGGGCTGGCGAAGCTTTCTTT. Its translation: CAITVSWGAGEAFF.

This clone was observed a single time. This chain joins TRBV29-1 and TRBJ1-2; 8 bases are shared with TRBD1. There are 13 residues in the CDR3. Germline V gives CDR1 SQVTM, CDR2 ANQGSEA. Trimming cost V 4 bases and J 7 bases; bases outside gene matches: 8. For the CDR3, the DNA is TGCAGCGTTGCCGACAGGGGACGCGCTGGCTACACCTTC. Protein: CSVADRGRAGYTF.

Of note for this clone: Relative to the germline gene, one junction end is altered; a read error may explain this. The chain carries TRBV19 and TRBJ2-1, with D unclear. Germline CDR1 LNHDA, CDR2 SQIVND (reference sequence). The CDR3 has 13 residues. The CDR3 protein is CASSPRREATSVF. CDR3 sequence (DNA): TGTGCCAGTAGTCCGCGAAGGGAAGCGACCTCGGTCTTC.

The chain employs TRBV5-1 and TRBJ1-1, with a weak D call TRBD1 (6 bases). CDR3 length: 14 residues. Trimming stripped 3 bases from V and 4 bases from J, with 13 bases between. Germline V gene lookup returns CDR1 SGHRS and CDR2 YFSETQ. In DNA form, the CDR3 reads TGCGCCAGCAGCTCGGGGGCAGGCGGCACTGAAGCTTTCTTT. Translated: CASSSGAGGTEAFF.

The chain employs TRBV2 and TRBJ1-1, with D hard to call. The CDR3 length is 13 residues. The germline V gene encodes CDR1 SNHLY and CDR2 FYNNEI. V was shortened by 3 bases and J by 5 bases, with 10 bases between the two germline ends. Written as DNA, the CDR3 is TGTGCCAGCAGTGACGAGGGTATGACTGAAGCTTTCTTT. It encodes CASSDEGMTEAFF.

This chain links TRBV25-1 with TRBJ1-4; TRBD1 matches 11 bases. The CDR3 sequence is 15 residues long. Germline values: CDR1 MGHDK, CDR2 SYGVNS. V gave up 4 bases and J gave up 4 bases; unmatched junction bases: 2. The CDR3 coding sequence is TGTGCCAGCAGTGCGGACAGGGGGCATAATGAAAAACTGTTTTTT. This codes for CASSADRGHNEKLFF.

The sample holds many counts of this clone. The chain is built from TRBV9 and TRBJ1-1; the D gene is possibly TRBD1 (5 bases). CDR1 is SGDLS, CDR2 YYNGEE, per germline. V gave up 0 bases and J gave up 4 bases, with 10 bases separating them. This CDR3 comprises 14 residues. This CDR3 reads CASSVGPGGTEAFF. In DNA, the CDR3 is TGTGCCAGCAGCGTAGGTCCCGGGGGCACTGAAGCTTTCTTT. The variable domain in full, completed from reference TRBV9 and TRBJ1-1, reads DSGVTQTPKHLITATGQRVTLRCSPRSGDLSVYWYQQSLDQGLQFLIQYYNGEERAKGNILERFSAQQFPDLHSELNLSSLELGDSALYFCASSVGPGGTEAFFGQGTRLTVV.

This clone was seen only once. This chain uses TRBV5-8 with TRBJ2-7; possibly TRBD2 for D (6 bases). The CDR3 sequence is 11 residues long. Germline V gives CDR1 SGHTS, CDR2 YDEGEE. The ends were cut back, 4 bases at V and 6 bases at J, with 8 bases in the middle. In DNA, the CDR3 is TGTGCCAGCAGCACCGGGGGCGAGCAGTACTTC. It translates to CASSTGGEQYF.

This clone was seen a single time. V usage is TRBV4-2 and J usage is TRBJ2-3; D is ambiguous. The CDR3 has 19 amino acids. Trimming shortened V by 1 base and J by 1 base, and 21 bases separated the two germline ends. Germline V lookup: CDR1 LGHNA, CDR2 YNFKEQ. The CDR3 DNA reads as TGTGCCAGCAGCCAAGTCGCCCGTCCTGGCGGTGCCCGCACAGATACGCAGTATTTT. It yields the protein CASSQVARPGGARTDTQYF.

This clone was seen once. This chain joins TRBV6-1 and TRBJ2-3, with D possibly called TRBD1 or TRBD2 (5 bases each). The CDR3 is 14 amino acids. V was shortened by 10 bases and J by 4 bases, with 18 bases between the two germline ends. CDR1 MNHNS and CDR2 SASEGT come from the germline V gene. CDR3 in amino acids: CAIGQGAVPDTQYF. In DNA, the CDR3 is TGTGCCATCGGGCAGGGAGCGGTTCCAGATACGCAGTATTTT.

The V and J genes are TRBV5-1 and TRBJ2-1; tentative D call: TRBD1 (5 bases). Germline values: CDR1 SGHRS, CDR2 YFSETQ. The V and J ends lost 5 bases and 8 bases respectively, with 20 bases between them. This CDR3 has 15 residues. CDR3 in amino acids: CASRPDYPRAHEQFF. DNA of the CDR3: TGCGCCAGCAGACCCGATTACCCCAGGGCCCATGAGCAGTTCTTC.